This is a list of T cell receptor beta chains from one sample in a study of blood T cell repertoires in COVID-19. The method was immunoSEQ multiplex PCR; TCRdb's version includes in-frame clones alone and lacks a portion of them. Here the sample spans 200,000 to 300,000 clones, around 84% being singletons. Sequenced material: peripheral blood. The receptors come from a man aged 55-75 years with acute or convalescent COVID-19. Each CDR3 is given with its conserved first and last residue. The D gene is left open where the match is weak. A clone size is listed for some rows: how often the clone was seen (once, few, many), or a class if it is expanded.

>14|.|TRBV4-1|TRBD1|TRBJ2-7
TGCGCCAGCAGACTTGACAGGGACTCCTACGAGCAGTACTTC
CASRLDRDSYEQYF
>12|.|TRBV6-2/TRBV6-3|TRBD1|TRBJ2-7
TGTGCCAGCAGCCCAGGGGGCTACGAGCAGTACTTC
CASSPGGYEQYF
>16|.|TRBV6-5|.|TRBJ1-1
TGTGCCAGCAGTTACGCTAAAACAGGGAGGGGAACTGAAGCTTTCTTT
CASSYAKTGRGTEAFF
>18|.|TRBV3-1/TRBV3-2|.|TRBJ2-4
TGTGCCAGCAGCCTCAGTGGGGTGGAGGGTTTTGACAAAAACATTCAGTACTTC
CASSLSGVEGFDKNIQYF
>15|.|TRBV9|TRBD2|TRBJ2-5
TGTGCCAGCAGCGCCGTGGGAGGGGAGGAGGAGACCCAGTACTTC
CASSAVGGEEETQYF
>15|few|TRBV9|TRBD1|TRBJ1-1
TGTGCCAGCAGCGTTCAAGGACAGGGGGGGAGTGAAGCTTTCTTT
CASSVQGQGGSEAFF
>15|.|TRBV13|.|TRBJ2-5
TGTGCCAGCAGCTTAAGTGGACTAATACAAGAGACCCAGTACTTC
CASSLSGLIQETQYF
>16|once|TRBV10-1|.|TRBJ1-2
TGCGCCAGCACCGAACAGGGATCCCTTATTAAGTATGGCTACACCTTC
CASTEQGSLIKYGYTF
>20|.|TRBV9|.|TRBJ1-5
TGTGCCAGCAGCGTAGTAAGGGGCAGATGGGGAGGTTTCGGCAATCAGCCCCAGCATTTT
CASSVVRGRWGGFGNQPQHF
>15|.|TRBV28|.|TRBJ1-2
TGTGCCAGCAGTTTAGGGGGGGGCCGTAGCTATGGCTACACCTTC
CASSLGGGRSYGYTF
>14|.|TRBV6-5|TRBD1|TRBJ2-7
TGTGCCAGCAGCATCGACAGGGGCGGTAACGAGCAGTACTTC
CASSIDRGGNEQYF
>14|.|TRBV11-2|TRBD2|TRBJ2-7
TGTGCCAGCAAAATTCTAGCGGGAGACTCCGAGCAGTACTTC
CASKILAGDSEQYF
>17|.|TRBV27|TRBD1|TRBJ1-5
TGTGCCAGCAGTTCTACCGGGACAGGGTTTAGCAATCAGCCCCAGCATTTT
CASSSTGTGFSNQPQHF
>15|once|TRBV7-8|.|TRBJ2-7
TGTGCCAGCAGCTTAGTGGGGGGTCTTGCTTACGAGCAGTACTTC
CASSLVGGLAYEQYF
>17|few|TRBV5-1|.|TRBJ2-7
TGCGCCAGCAGCTTGGAAGGCCTAGCGACAAGCTCCTACGAGCAGTACTTC
CASSLEGLATSSYEQYF
>13|.|TRBV10-1|.|TRBJ2-2
TGCGCCAGCAGTGAGTTTAGTGCCGGGGAGCTGTTTTTT
CASSEFSAGELFF
>14|.|TRBV5-5|.|TRBJ1-1
TGTGCCAGCAACTTCCGGACAGCGGACACTGAAGCTTTCTTT
CASNFRTADTEAFF
>15|once|TRBV7-2|.|TRBJ2-3
TGTGCCAGCAGCCCCCGACGGACTAGCACAGATACGCAGTATTTT
CASSPRRTSTDTQYF
>17|.|TRBV4-1|TRBD1|TRBJ2-5
TGCGCCAGCAGCCAAGGGGGCAGGACAGGGGTTGGGGAGACCCAGTACTTC
CASSQGGRTGVGETQYF
>13|.|TRBV19|.|TRBJ1-2
TGTGCCAGTAGTCGACAGGTATCCAATGGCTACACCTTC
CASSRQVSNGYTF
>15|once|TRBV7-2|TRBD2|TRBJ2-3
TGTGCCAGCAGCTTACGGCGGGAGGGCTCAGATACGCAGTATTTT
CASSLRREGSDTQYF
>15|.|TRBV5-4|TRBD2|TRBJ2-1
TGTGCCAGCAGCTTGGCGGCGGGAGTCATAAATGAGCAGTTCTTC
CASSLAAGVINEQFF
>14|.|TRBV19|.|TRBJ1-3
TGTGCCAGTATGAGTTGGCAGGGAAGAAACACCATATATTTT
CASMSWQGRNTIYF
>14|.|TRBV6-5|TRBD1|TRBJ1-2
TGTGCCAGCAGCGAGGACAGGGTGGGCTATGGCTACACCTTC
CASSEDRVGYGYTF
>14|.|TRBV7-8|TRBD1|TRBJ2-7
TGTGCCAGCAGCTTGGGACAGGGGGCTGGCGAGCAGTACTTC
CASSLGQGAGEQYF
>14|few|TRBV4-1|TRBD1|TRBJ2-5
TGCGCCAGCAGCCCAGGGGGCGGAGGGGAGACCCAGTACTTC
CASSPGGGGETQYF
>14|.|TRBV3-1/TRBV3-2|TRBD1|TRBJ2-5
TGTGCCAGCAGCCAGGTACAGGGGGAAGAGACCCAGTACTTC
CASSQVQGEETQYF
>19|few|TRBV21-1|.|TRBJ2-7
TGTGCCAGCAGCCGAAAACTTTGTTGGGCTAGCGGGAGGAACTACGAGCAGTACTTC
CASSRKLCWASGRNYEQYF
>17|.|TRBV27|.|TRBJ2-3
TGTGCCAGCAGTTCATTCCTCGGGCGGAGGGGCACAGATACGCAGTATTTT
CASSSFLGRRGTDTQYF
>12|.|TRBV6-6|TRBD1|TRBJ2-7
TGTGCCAGCAGTTACAGGGGGCCCGAGCAGTACTTC
CASSYRGPEQYF
>15|.|TRBV4-1|.|TRBJ2-1
TGCGCCAGCAGCCAAGTTTTCGACAGTTACAATGAGCAGTTCTTC
CASSQVFDSYNEQFF
>12|few|TRBV7-9|TRBD1|TRBJ2-3
TGTGCCAGCAGCCCAGGGGGCGACACGCAGTATTTT
CASSPGGDTQYF
>16|few|TRBV2|.|TRBJ2-5
TGTGCCAGCAGTCTTTTAAGGAGGGGAAGAGCGGAGACCCAGTACTTC
CASSLLRRGRAETQYF
>16|.|TRBV5-1|.|TRBJ2-2
TGCGCCAGCAGCTTTGGTCGCGGGGGCCGGACCGGGGAGCTGTTTTTT
CASSFGRGGRTGELFF
>14|.|TRBV3-1/TRBV3-2|.|TRBJ2-5
TGTGCCAGCAGCCGAGAAGGGCATCGGGGGACCCAGTACTTC
CASSREGHRGTQYF
>15|.|TRBV7-2|.|TRBJ1-4
TGTGCCAGCACCCAACAGGCGGACACTAATGAAAAACTGTTTTTT
CASTQQADTNEKLFF
>16|.|TRBV6-6|TRBD1|TRBJ2-5
TGTGCCAGCAGTTACCCCGGGACAGGAAATCAAGAGACCCAGTACTTC
CASSYPGTGNQETQYF
>15|few|TRBV24-1|.|TRBJ1-2
TGTGCCACCAGTGATTTGCGACAGCCCGTGGGTGGCTACACCTTC
CATSDLRQPVGGYTF
>17|few|TRBV16|TRBD1|TRBJ1-3
TGTGCCAGCAGCCAATTTTCCGGGACAGGCGGTGGAAACACCATATATTTT
CASSQFSGTGGGNTIYF
>13|.|TRBV20-1|.|TRBJ1-1
TGCAGTGCTAGTCGAGCGGGGAACACTGAAGCTTTCTTT
CSASRAGNTEAFF
>15|few|TRBV4-1|TRBD1|TRBJ1-2
TGCGCCAGCGGAGACCAGGGGGCATCGTTCTATGGCTACACCTTC
CASGDQGASFYGYTF
>18|.|TRBV18|.|TRBJ2-7
TGTGCCAGCTCACCACCACGAGGAGGGGAAAACTACTACAACGAGCAGTACTTC
CASSPPRGGENYYNEQYF
>15|.|TRBV15|TRBD2|TRBJ2-5
TGTGCCACCAGCAGACTTCAGCGGGGCCAAGAGACCCAGTACTTC
CATSRLQRGQETQYF